This is a list of T cell receptor beta chains from one sample in a study of graft-versus-host responses after intestinal transplantation. These receptors lack a known antigen. The table came from immunoSEQ multiplex PCR; TCRdb's copy has only in-frame clones and leaves some out. The repertoire holds under 100,000 clones, over 90% seen once, with 0.15% to 0.2% in the top ten. Here the sequenced sample was unstimulated CD4+ T cells sorted from spleen or lymph node cells, taken before transplant. Source of these receptors: a human donor who was the organ donor for an intestinal transplant. CDR3s include the opening cysteine and the closing phenylalanine or tryptophan.

v_call cdr3_aa
TRBV5-1 CASSSGNREGTDTQYF
TRBV5-4 CASSLGLASYNEQFF
TRBV5-5 CASSPVGDSSPLHF
TRBV6-5 CASSQPHQPQHF
TRBV7-8 CASSLGQAREQFF
TRBV6-5 CASSSWTGDNSPLHF
TRBV7-6 CASSLSPSEQYF
TRBV28 CASKTGGYFSTDTEAFF
TRBV5-5 CASSLEGGGPYTF
TRBV7-2 CASSFGVTNTEAFF
TRBV11-1 CASSRNSGYEQYF
TRBV7-3 CASSFGRSGLNEQFF
TRBV5-1 CASSPNRGNYGYTF
TRBV7-9 CASSLAPDTVRDEQFF
TRBV6-5 CASSYGGTGYNEQFF
TRBV27 CASSLRSGGYIQYF
TRBV10-3 CAISGGSGDEQFF
TRBV7-2 CASSRATGSSYNSPLHF
TRBV4-1 CASGWNVDQPQHF
TRBV18 CASAEKNGQETQYF
TRBV28 CAIWADNGPQHF
TRBV9 CASSARDRGDNEQFF
TRBV7-9 CASSWGQGHNQPQHF
TRBV7-6 CASSLRGQETQYF
TRBV28 CASSSLAGGTGELFF
TRBV7-3 CASSLNRIAGVNYEQYF
TRBV4-2 CASSQDNNINYGYTF
TRBV7-2 CASSLARGSMNTEAFF
TRBV27 CASSLLLDTGELFF
TRBV7-9 CASSLGGGSADTQYF
TRBV11-3 CASSPGTGGVSGANVLTF
TRBV5-1 CASSAGSGGGPYNEQFF
TRBV6-1 CASRGTASSYEQYF
TRBV7-3 CASSLTGGVQYEQYF
TRBV29-1 CSVPGGGTRSSYNEQFF
TRBV19 CASRPTVNNYGYTF
TRBV7-2 CASSLKGGLGQPQHF
TRBV6-1 CASRETGPGYTF
TRBV7-9 CAIPDGFSSYNEQFF
TRBV27 CASRPGLAGYEQYF
TRBV28 CASSPGHAQFYGYTF
TRBV7-3 CASSPIAGGLYNEQFF
TRBV4-1 CASSQVRGIRWGQGTQETQYF
TRBV7-2 CASSLWTGLGETQYF
TRBV28 CASIPSGGAGDTQYF
TRBV28 CASRGRVDSPLHF
TRBV5-1 CASSLGGEETQYF
TRBV4-2 CASSLGDGSGGTDTQYF
TRBV30 CAWNPGQAPYGYTF
TRBV11-2 CASSLVSAYRGSGNTIYF
TRBV6-6 CASSSPGPKDQPQHF
TRBV4-3 CASRAGIDYTEAFF
TRBV28 CASSGWVGAGKNTEAFF
TRBV7-3 CASSLTGSGPFYGYTF
TRBV12-5 CASGLVRRDTMNTEAFF
TRBV4-1 CASSQQVRQPQHF